This T cell receptor (beta chain) comes out of a study of blood T cell repertoires in COVID-19. Study-wide context: Both acute and convalescent COVID-19 samples were obtained from the United States, Italy and Spain.

Profiling relied on immunoSEQ multiplex PCR, and the TCRdb table lists in-frame clones only, not all of them. Here the sample spans about 250,000 clones, roughly 82% being singletons. V lost 1 base, J lost 7 bases, and 13 bases lay in between. CDR1 and CDR2 from the germline V gene are MGHRA and YSYEKL. This CDR3 contains 14 residues. The source is a woman aged 80 or older with active or convalescent COVID-19. This sequence joins TRBV4-1 and TRBJ1-2; D is undetermined. Sequenced: peripheral blood. The CDR3 DNA is TGCGCCAGCAGCCAAGCGAACGTAGTGGTTGGCTACACCTTC. Its translation: CASSQANVVVGYTF.